One sample yielded the 4 T cell receptor beta chains listed below, sequenced in a study of blood T cell repertoires in COVID-19. The protocol was immunoSEQ multiplex PCR, while the TCRdb copy is restricted to in-frame clones and leaves out a portion. Found here are some 150,000 clones, 84% of them singletons; the top ten hold roughly 9.8%. The sample comprised peripheral blood. The receptors stem from a woman aged 50 to 60 with acute or convalescent COVID-19.

This chain joins TRBV5-4 and TRBJ2-1; 9 nucleotides match TRBD2. Germline V CDR1 and CDR2: SGHNT, YYREEE (reference sequence). This CDR3 comprises 12 residues. The V segment lost 2 bases and the J segment 12 bases; nucleotides outside the gene matches: 3. The CDR3 spells CASSFRRGGQFF. The CDR3 nucleotides are TGTGCCAGCAGCTTTAGGCGGGGGGGGCAGTTCTTC.

The genes are TRBV14 and TRBJ2-5; 11 bases match TRBD2. The germline CDR1 and CDR2 sequences are SGHDN and FVKESK. Unmatched junction bases numbered 6, after V lost 1 base and J lost 5 bases. The CDR3 contains 16 residues. CDR3 nucleotides: TGTGCCAGCAGCCAAGGGACTAGCGGGCGTACGGAGACCCAGTACTTC. Translated: CASSQGTSGRTETQYF.

The rearrangement joins TRBV15 to TRBJ2-4; a possible D gene is TRBD1 (5 bases). The CDR3 runs 14 residues. Trimming took off 6 bases at V and 6 bases at J, with 15 bases between the two ends. Germline CDR1 is LNHNV and CDR2 is YYDKDF (reference sequence). Here the CDR3 reads CATSSSDTPNIQYF. In DNA form, the CDR3 reads TGTGCCACCAGTTCATCGGACACTCCAAACATTCAGTACTTC.

The rearrangement links TRBV5-1 to TRBJ2-5; D is perhaps TRBD1 (6 bases). This CDR3 comprises 14 residues. Trimming cost V 3 bases and J 4 bases, with 13 bases left between them. Germline V gene data show CDR1 as SGHRS and CDR2 as YFSETQ. The CDR3 DNA reads TGCGCCAGCAGCTCGACAGGTGGTGGAGAGACCCAGTACTTC. It codes for CASSSTGGGETQYF.